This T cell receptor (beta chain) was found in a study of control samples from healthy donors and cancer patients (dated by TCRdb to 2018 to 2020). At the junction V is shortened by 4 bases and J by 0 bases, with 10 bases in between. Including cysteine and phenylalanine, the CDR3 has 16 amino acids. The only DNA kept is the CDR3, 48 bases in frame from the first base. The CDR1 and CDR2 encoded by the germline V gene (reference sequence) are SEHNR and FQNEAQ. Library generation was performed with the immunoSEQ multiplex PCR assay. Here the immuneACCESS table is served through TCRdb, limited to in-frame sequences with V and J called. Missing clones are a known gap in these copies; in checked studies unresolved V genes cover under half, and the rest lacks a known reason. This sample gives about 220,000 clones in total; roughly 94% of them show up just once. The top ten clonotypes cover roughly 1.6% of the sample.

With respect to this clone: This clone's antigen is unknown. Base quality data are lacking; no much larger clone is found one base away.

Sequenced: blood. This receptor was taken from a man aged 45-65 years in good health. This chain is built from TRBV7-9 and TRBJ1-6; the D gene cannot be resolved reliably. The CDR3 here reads CASSSGRSSYNSPLHF. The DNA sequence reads TGTGCCAGCAGCTCAGGCAGGAGCTCCTATAATTCACCCCTCCACTTT.